This T cell receptor (beta chain) appears in the sequencing data of a study of cytomegalovirus exposure and HLA in healthy donors. On the study more broadly: Falling in the Caucasian-associated ancestry cluster were approximately 86% of approximately 410 genotyped donors.

General study results and limits: For most subjects, TCR beta sequences were reported to predict HLA-A and HLA-B alleles with accuracy. Analyses of presence/absence relied on an assumption of roughly uniform sequencing depth across donors. Because they were indistinguishable, some V segments, including TRBV6-2 and TRBV6-3, were excluded.

This clone was seen just once. Its antigen is not identified. Both 60 Vbeta primers and 13 Jbeta primers went into the PCR. Data came from immunoSEQ multiplex PCR; TCRdb stores just in-frame clones and leaves some out. Of 180,000 or so clones detected, 81% appear once; the ten largest clones hold roughly 5%. This CDR3 has 12 amino acids. Germline CDR1 is SQVTM and CDR2 is ANQGSEA. The V end lost 4 bases, the J end lost 1 base, and 7 bases lay between the germline ends. The sequence derives from a woman under 30 in good health and CMV-seropositive. Sequenced sample: PBMCs. This rearrangement joins TRBV29-1 to TRBJ1-2; D not resolved. CDR3 amino acids: CSVVVSNYGYTF. The CDR3 DNA sequence: TGCAGCGTTGTTGTCAGTAACTATGGCTACACCTTC.